The 19 T cell receptor beta chains below all came from one sample that was sequenced in a study of blood T cell repertoires in COVID-19. Profiled with immunoSEQ multiplex PCR; TCRdb holds only in-frame clones, not every one. The profile shows 250,000 or so clones, roughly 89% of them singletons. The sample comprised peripheral blood. The receptors shown here come from a middle-aged woman who had recovered from COVID-19.

This chain uses TRBV11-3 with TRBJ2-3; 9 bases agree with TRBD2. The CDR3 consists of 18 residues. V dropped 1 base and J dropped 2; count of bases not matched to a gene: 10. The germline CDR1 and CDR2 sequences are SGHNT and YENEEA. CDR3 DNA sequence: TGTGCCAGCAGCTTAGCCTGGCGGGAGGGCCTGCACACAGATACGCAGTATTTT. Residues: CASSLAWREGLHTDTQYF.

The chain recombines TRBV30 with TRBJ2-5; possible D gene TRBD2, 6 bases. This CDR3 has 12 residues. Germline V gene lookup returns CDR1 GTSNPN and CDR2 SVGIG (reference sequence). V lost 0 bases, J lost 5 bases, and 7 bases lay in between. In DNA, the CDR3 is TGTGCCTGGAGTGTTGGAGGGGAGACCCAGTACTTC. It translates to CAWSVGGETQYF.

This sequence joins TRBV5-1 and TRBJ1-2; TRBD1 agrees at 10 bases. The CDR3 length is 15 residues. V gave up 4 bases and J gave up 8 bases; unmatched junction bases: 11. Germline CDR1 reads SGHRS; CDR2 reads YFSETQ. This CDR3 is CASSPGDRGVRGYTF. The DNA of the CDR3 is TGCGCCAGCAGCCCGGGGGACAGGGGAGTAAGGGGCTACACCTTC. The full variable domain, completed using reference TRBV5-1 and TRBJ1-2, is KAGVTQTPRYLIKTRGQQVTLSCSPISGHRSVSWYQQTPGQGLQFLFEYFSETQRNKGNFPGRFSGRQFSNSRSEMNVSTLELGDSALYLCASSPGDRGVRGYTFGSGTRLTVV.

CDR3 sequence (DNA): TGCAGCGTCACAGGAACTAACTATGGCTACACCTTC. Its protein product is CSVTGTNYGYTF. The chain uses TRBV29-1 and TRBJ1-2; possible D gene TRBD1, 5 bases. This CDR3 is built from 12 residues. In germline, CDR1 is SQVTM, CDR2 ANQGSEA. V shed 6 bases and J shed 0 bases, with 8 bases lying between them.

The V call is TRBV28, the J call TRBJ2-5; the match to TRBD2 covers 13 bases. V shed 10 bases and J 2 bases; nucleotides not matched to a gene: 7. The CDR3 is 15 amino acids. Germline-derived CDR1 and CDR2 are MDHEN and SYDVKM. CDR3 protein: CATAILAGGQETQYF. The CDR3 nucleotides are TGTGCCACCGCGATACTAGCGGGAGGGCAAGAGACCCAGTACTTC.

V gene TRBV9 combines with J gene TRBJ2-5; 12 bases fit TRBD2. The CDR3 runs 18 residues. Trimming at V came to 2 bases and at J to 4 bases, leaving 12 bases not matched to a gene. Germline CDR1 is SGDLS and CDR2 is YYNGEE. The CDR3 nucleotides are TGTGCCAGCAGCGTTTCCTTGGGACTAGCGGGTGCTGGAGAGACCCAGTACTTC. It yields the protein CASSVSLGLAGAGETQYF.

V and J are TRBV7-3 and TRBJ2-3, with D perhaps TRBD2 (5 bases). Germline V gene lookup returns CDR1 SGHTA and CDR2 FQGTGA. The CDR3 length is 14 residues. Trimming took 3 bases from V and 3 from J, leaving 10 bases between them. CDR3 nucleotide sequence: TGTGCCAGCAGCTTCGGAGCGGTGACAGATACGCAGTATTTT. Amino acids: CASSFGAVTDTQYF.

The gene calls are TRBV19 and TRBJ2-5; 9 bases fit TRBD2. The CDR3 runs to 14 residues. The germline V gene encodes CDR1 LNHDA and CDR2 SQIVND (reference sequence). V was pared by 3 bases and J by 3 bases, with 2 bases of the junction left unmatched. DNA for the CDR3: TGTGCCAGTAGTATGGGACTAGCTAAAGAGACCCAGTACTTC. Translation gives CASSMGLAKETQYF.

CDR3 sequence (DNA): TGCGCCAGCAGCCCAATACAGGGATCCCCCACCGGGGAGCTGTTTTTT. This sequence encodes CASSPIQGSPTGELFF. V and J are TRBV4-1 and TRBJ2-2, with D possibly matching TRBD1 (6 bases). Germline V CDR1 and CDR2: MGHRA, YSYEKL. The V and J ends lost 4 bases and 4 bases respectively, with 16 bases between them. This CDR3 has 16 residues.

This clone was found once. J is TRBJ2-2 and V is TRBV18; the D gene is possibly TRBD2 (5 bases). V was pared by 3 bases and J by 6 bases, with 14 bases between. This CDR3 contains 15 residues. The germline V gene encodes CDR1 KGHSH and CDR2 LQKENI. The CDR3 protein is CASSPILNSAGELFF. CDR3 nucleotides: TGTGCCAGCTCACCGATACTTAATAGCGCCGGGGAGCTGTTTTTT.

A single count supports this clone. The V gene is TRBV3-1 (or the pseudogene TRBV3-2), the J gene TRBJ2-1; maybe TRBD2 (5 bases). The CDR3 spans 14 residues. Germline V gene lookup returns CDR1 LGHDT and CDR2 YNNKEL (reference sequence). Trimming stripped 4 bases from V and 3 bases from J, with 10 bases between. The CDR3 region has the DNA TGTGCCAGCAGCCGCGGACTCGTCTACAATGAGCAGTTCTTC. Translating it yields CASSRGLVYNEQFF.

V and J are TRBV2 and TRBJ2-3, with D possibly being TRBD1 (6 bases). Germline lookup yields CDR1 SNHLY and CDR2 FYNNEI. The germline V and J ends were trimmed by 5 bases and 2 bases, with 14 bases remaining between them. The CDR3 spans 15 residues. The CDR3 region has the DNA TGTGCCAGCAGTTCCCAGGGGAACCCCACAGATACGCAGTATTTT. This encodes CASSSQGNPTDTQYF.

The chain combines TRBV7-2 with TRBJ1-3; D not certain. The CDR3 extends over 14 amino acids. Germline CDR1 is SGHTA and CDR2 is FQGNSA. The germline V and J ends were trimmed by 2 bases and 3 bases, with 8 bases remaining between them. The CDR3 is CASSLSSIGNTIYF. The CDR3, as DNA: TGTGCCAGCAGCTTATCTAGCATTGGAAACACCATATATTTT.

V gene TRBV18 combines with J gene TRBJ2-2; D not certain. The germline CDR1 and CDR2 sequences are KGHSH and LQKENI. V was clipped by 4 bases and J by 4 bases, with 4 bases between them. The CDR3 totals 12 residues. CDR3 DNA sequence: TGTGCCAGCTCACACAGCACCGGGGAGCTGTTTTTT. This codes for CASSHSTGELFF.

This chain uses TRBV7-6 with TRBJ2-2, with D hard to call. The CDR3 spans 13 residues. The ends were cut back, 1 base at V and 5 bases at J, with 5 bases in the middle. CDR1 is SGHVS, CDR2 FNYEAQ, per germline. The CDR3 region has the DNA TGTGCCAGCAGCTTAGTGCAGACCGGGGAGCTGTTTTTT. Amino acids: CASSLVQTGELFF.

The V call is TRBV6-2 or TRBV6-3, the J call TRBJ1-1; D is uncertain. The CDR3 contains 14 residues. Looked up from germline, CDR1 is MNHEY and CDR2 is SVGEGT. The V gene lost 3 bases and the J gene lost 0 bases, with 8 bases spanning the gap. CDR3 coding DNA: TGTGCCAGCAGTTATATACCAGTGAACACTGAAGCTTTCTTT. Its protein is CASSYIPVNTEAFF.

This chain links TRBV19 with TRBJ2-2; D not resolved. CDR1 and CDR2 from the germline V gene are LNHDA and SQIVND (reference sequence). The CDR3 runs to 15 residues. Trimming shortened V by 5 bases and J by 0 bases, and 10 bases separated the two germline ends. CDR3 sequence: CASSAASANTGELFF. CDR3 nucleotide sequence: TGTGCCAGTAGTGCGGCCAGCGCGAACACCGGGGAGCTGTTTTTT.

The V gene is TRBV5-6, the J gene TRBJ1-4, with TRBD1 identical over 7 bases. The CDR3 runs to 17 residues. The V segment lost 1 base and the J segment 7 bases; nucleotides outside the gene matches: 13. Germline CDR1 is SGHDT and CDR2 is YYEEEE. CDR3 bases: TGTGCCAGCAGCTTGTTGGAAAGAAGACAGGGCGGTGAAAAACTGTTTTTT. Translated, it gives CASSLLERRQGGEKLFF. Full variable domain (remainder filled in from reference TRBV5-6 and TRBJ1-4): DAGVTQSPTHLIKTRGQQVTLRCSPKSGHDTVSWYQQALGQGPQFIFQYYEEEERQRGNFPDRFSGHQFPNYSSELNVNALLLGDSALYLCASSLLERRQGGEKLFFGSGTQLSVL.

The chain recombines TRBV19 with TRBJ2-4; TRBD1 matches 8 bases. J was trimmed by 0 bases and V by 1 base; bases with no gene match: 8. CDR3 size: 18 residues. Germline assignment: CDR1 LNHDA and CDR2 SQIVND (reference sequence). CDR3 amino acids: CASSIGVDRGVAKNIQYF. The CDR3 nucleotides are TGTGCCAGTAGTATAGGTGTTGACAGGGGTGTAGCCAAAAACATTCAGTACTTC.